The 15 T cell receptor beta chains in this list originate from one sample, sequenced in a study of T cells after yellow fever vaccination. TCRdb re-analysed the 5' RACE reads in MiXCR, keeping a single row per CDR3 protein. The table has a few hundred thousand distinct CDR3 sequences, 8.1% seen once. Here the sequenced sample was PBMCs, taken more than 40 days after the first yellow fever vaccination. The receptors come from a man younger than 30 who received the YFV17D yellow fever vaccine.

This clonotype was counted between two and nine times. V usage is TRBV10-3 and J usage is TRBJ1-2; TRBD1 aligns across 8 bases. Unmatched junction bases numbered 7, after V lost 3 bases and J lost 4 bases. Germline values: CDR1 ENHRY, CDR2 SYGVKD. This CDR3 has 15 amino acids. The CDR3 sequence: CAISETAGGFYGYTF. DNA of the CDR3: TGTGCCATCAGTGAAACGGCAGGGGGCTTCTATGGCTACACCTTC.

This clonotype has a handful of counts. The CDR3 region has the DNA TGCAGTGCGCCACCTATGGGGGAGGAAGCCTACGAGCAGTACTTC. Residues: CSAPPMGEEAYEQYF. The rearrangement uses TRBV20-1 and TRBJ2-7, with a weak D call TRBD2 (6 bases). The CDR3 totals 15 residues. Deletions cut 6 bases from V and 2 bases from J, with 20 bases between. Germline V gene sequence: CDR1 DFQATT, CDR2 SNEGSKA (reference sequence).

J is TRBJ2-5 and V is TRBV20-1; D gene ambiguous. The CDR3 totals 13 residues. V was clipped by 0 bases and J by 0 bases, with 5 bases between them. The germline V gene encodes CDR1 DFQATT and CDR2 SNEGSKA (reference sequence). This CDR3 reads CSAREGNQETQYF. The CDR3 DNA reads TGCAGTGCTAGAGAGGGGAACCAAGAGACCCAGTACTTC.

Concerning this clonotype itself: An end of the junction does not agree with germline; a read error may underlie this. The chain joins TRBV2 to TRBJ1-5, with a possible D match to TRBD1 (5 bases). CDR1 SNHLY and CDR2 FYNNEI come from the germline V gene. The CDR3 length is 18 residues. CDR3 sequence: CACSARSALPGSNQPQHF. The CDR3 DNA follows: TGTGCCTGCAGTGCACGAAGTGCCTTGCCAGGGAGCAATCAGCCCCAGCATTTT.

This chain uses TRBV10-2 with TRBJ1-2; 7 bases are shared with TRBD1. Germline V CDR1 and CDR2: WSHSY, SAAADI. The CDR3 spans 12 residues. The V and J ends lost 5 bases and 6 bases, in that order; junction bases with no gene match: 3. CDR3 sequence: CASSLQGNGYTF. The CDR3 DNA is TGCGCCAGCAGTTTACAGGGGAATGGCTACACCTTC.

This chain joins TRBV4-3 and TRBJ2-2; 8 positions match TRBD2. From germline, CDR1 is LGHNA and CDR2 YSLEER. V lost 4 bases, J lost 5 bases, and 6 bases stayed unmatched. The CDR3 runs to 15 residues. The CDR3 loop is CASSLSGGGTGELFF. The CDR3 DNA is TGCGCCAGCAGCCTAAGCGGGGGTGGGACCGGGGAGCTGTTTTTT.

DNA for the CDR3: TGCGCCAGCAGCCAAGGAGAGTTCGGATACGAGCAGTACTTC. Translating gives CASSQGEFGYEQYF. This rearrangement joins TRBV4-3 to TRBJ2-7; the D is unclear. Germline lookup yields CDR1 LGHNA and CDR2 YSLEER. This CDR3 comprises 14 residues. V shed 1 base and J shed 4 bases, with 11 bases lying between them.

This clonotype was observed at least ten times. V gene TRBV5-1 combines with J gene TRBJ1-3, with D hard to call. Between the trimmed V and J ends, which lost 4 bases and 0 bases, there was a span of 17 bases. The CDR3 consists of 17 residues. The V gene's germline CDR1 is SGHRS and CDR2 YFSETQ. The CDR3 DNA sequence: TGCGCCAGCAGCCCCGACCGACAAGGCGACTCTGGAAACACCATATATTTT. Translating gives CASSPDRQGDSGNTIYF.

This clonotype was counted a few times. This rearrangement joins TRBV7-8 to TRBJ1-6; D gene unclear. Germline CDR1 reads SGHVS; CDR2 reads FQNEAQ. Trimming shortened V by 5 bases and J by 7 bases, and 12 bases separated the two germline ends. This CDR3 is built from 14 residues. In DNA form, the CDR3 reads TGTGCCAGCAGCCCCGCCAGGTTAAATTCACCCCTCCACTTT. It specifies CASSPARLNSPLHF.

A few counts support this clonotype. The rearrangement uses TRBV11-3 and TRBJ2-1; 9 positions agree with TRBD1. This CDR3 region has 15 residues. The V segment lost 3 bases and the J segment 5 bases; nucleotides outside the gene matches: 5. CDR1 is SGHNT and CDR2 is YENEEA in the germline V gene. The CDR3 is CASSFGGTGHNEQFF. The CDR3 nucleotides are TGTGCCAGCAGCTTTGGGGGGACAGGGCACAATGAGCAGTTCTTC.

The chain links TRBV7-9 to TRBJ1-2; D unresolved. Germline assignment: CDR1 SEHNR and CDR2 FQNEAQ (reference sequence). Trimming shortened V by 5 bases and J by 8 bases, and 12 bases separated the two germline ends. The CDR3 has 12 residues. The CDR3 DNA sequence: TGTGCCAGCAGCCCCCCGTTTGGAGGCTACACCTTC. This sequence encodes CASSPPFGGYTF.

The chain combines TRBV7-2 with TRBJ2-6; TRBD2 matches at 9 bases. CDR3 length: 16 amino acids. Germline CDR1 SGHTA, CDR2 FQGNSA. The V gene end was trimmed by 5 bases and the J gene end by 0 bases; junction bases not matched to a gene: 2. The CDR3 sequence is CASSRGRGSGANVLTF. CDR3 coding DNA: TGTGCCAGCAGCCGCGGGAGGGGCTCTGGGGCCAACGTCCTGACTTTC.

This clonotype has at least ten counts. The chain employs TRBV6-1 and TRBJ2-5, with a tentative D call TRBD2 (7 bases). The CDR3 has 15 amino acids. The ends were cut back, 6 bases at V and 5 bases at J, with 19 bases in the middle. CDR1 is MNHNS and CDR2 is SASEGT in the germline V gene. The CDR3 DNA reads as TGTGCCAGCAGACGCGCGGGGGCCAGGTCGGAGACCCAGTACTTC. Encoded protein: CASRRAGARSETQYF.

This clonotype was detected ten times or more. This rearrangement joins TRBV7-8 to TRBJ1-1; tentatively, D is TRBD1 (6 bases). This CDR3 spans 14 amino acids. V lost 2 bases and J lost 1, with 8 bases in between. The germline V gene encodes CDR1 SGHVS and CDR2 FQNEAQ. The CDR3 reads CASSLQGKNTEAFF. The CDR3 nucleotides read TGTGCCAGCAGCTTACAGGGGAAGAACACTGAAGCTTTCTTT.

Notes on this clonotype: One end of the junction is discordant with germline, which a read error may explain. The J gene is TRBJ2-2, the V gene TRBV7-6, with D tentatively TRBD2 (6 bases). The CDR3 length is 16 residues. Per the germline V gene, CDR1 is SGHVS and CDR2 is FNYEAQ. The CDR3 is CASSSRGLSNTGGLFF. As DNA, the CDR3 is TGTGCCAGCAGCTCGCGAGGACTATCGAACACCGGGGGGCTGTTTTTT.